This T cell receptor (beta chain) was sequenced during a study of early T cells in non-severe SARS-CoV-2 infection. Study overall: The sequenced material was bulk RNA from unsorted whole blood, and its chains were unpaired. Study-level findings and limits: Matches to VDJdb favored anti-spike CD8 responses and missed private and CD4 specificities.

This clonotype was seen a few times. Antigen specificity is unknown. This CDR3 contains 15 residues. Germline CDR1 LGHNA, CDR2 YNFKEQ. The ends were cut back, 1 base at V and 0 bases at J, with 10 bases in the middle. Researchers attached unique molecular identifiers to individual cDNA molecules. TCRdb recomputed calls from the 5' RACE reads with MiXCR, one row per CDR3 protein. The sample has 64,000 or so distinct CDR3 sequences, around 12% seen once; the top ten hold roughly 4.2%. The V call is TRBV4-2, the J call TRBJ2-7; D is possibly TRBD2 (6 bases). The sequence came from an adult who was a healthcare worker with PCR-confirmed SARS-CoV-2 infection or an uninfected control (not recorded which). Sequencing input: whole blood. The CDR3 nucleotides read TGTGCCAGCAGCCAAGGGAGCGGGCCCTCCTACGAGCAGTACTTC. This encodes CASSQGSGPSYEQYF.